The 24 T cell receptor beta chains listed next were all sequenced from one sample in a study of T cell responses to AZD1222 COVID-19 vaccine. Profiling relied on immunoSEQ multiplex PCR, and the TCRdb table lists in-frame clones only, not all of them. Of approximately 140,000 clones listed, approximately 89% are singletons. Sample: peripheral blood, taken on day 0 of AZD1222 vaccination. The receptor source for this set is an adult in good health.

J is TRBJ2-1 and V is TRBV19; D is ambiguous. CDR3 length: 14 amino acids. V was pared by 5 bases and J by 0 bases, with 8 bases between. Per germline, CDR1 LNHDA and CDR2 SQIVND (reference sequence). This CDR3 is CASSQSSSYNEQFF. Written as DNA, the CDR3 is TGTGCCAGTAGTCAGTCAAGCTCCTACAATGAGCAGTTCTTC.

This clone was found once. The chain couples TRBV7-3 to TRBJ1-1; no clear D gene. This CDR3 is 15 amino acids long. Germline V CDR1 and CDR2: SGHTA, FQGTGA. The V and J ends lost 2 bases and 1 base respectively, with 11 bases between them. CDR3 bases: TGTGCCAGCAGCTTACGGGGAAGGAGGAACACTGAAGCTTTCTTT. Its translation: CASSLRGRRNTEAFF.

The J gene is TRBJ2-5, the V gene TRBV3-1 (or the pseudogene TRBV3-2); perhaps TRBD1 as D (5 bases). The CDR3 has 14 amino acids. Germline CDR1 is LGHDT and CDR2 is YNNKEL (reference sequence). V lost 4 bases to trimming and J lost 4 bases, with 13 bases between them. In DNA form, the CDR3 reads TGTGCCAGCAGCCTCCGAGGAACAGGAGAGACCCAGTACTTC. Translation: CASSLRGTGETQYF.

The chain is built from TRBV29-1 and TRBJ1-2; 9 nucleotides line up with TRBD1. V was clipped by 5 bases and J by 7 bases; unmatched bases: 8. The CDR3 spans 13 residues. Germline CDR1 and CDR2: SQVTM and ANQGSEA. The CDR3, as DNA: TGCAGCGTTCGAGCCGGACAGGGGAGTGGCTACACCTTC. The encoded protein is CSVRAGQGSGYTF.

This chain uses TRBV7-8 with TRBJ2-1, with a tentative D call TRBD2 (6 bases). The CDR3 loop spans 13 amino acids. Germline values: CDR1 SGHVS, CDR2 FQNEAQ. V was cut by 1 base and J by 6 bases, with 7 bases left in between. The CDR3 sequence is CASSLELANEQFF. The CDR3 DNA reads TGTGCCAGCAGCTTAGAACTAGCCAATGAGCAGTTCTTC.

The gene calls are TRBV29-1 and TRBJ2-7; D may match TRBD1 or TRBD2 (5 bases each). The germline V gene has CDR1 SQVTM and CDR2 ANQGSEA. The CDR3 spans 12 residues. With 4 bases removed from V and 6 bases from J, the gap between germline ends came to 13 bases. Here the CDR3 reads CSVGGAIPEQYF. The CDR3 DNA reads TGCAGCGTTGGAGGGGCCATCCCCGAGCAGTACTTC.

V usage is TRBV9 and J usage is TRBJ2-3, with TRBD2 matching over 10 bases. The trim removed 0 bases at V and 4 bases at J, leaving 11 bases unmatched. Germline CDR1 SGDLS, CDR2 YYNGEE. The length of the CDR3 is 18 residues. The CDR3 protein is CASSVDASGGLRADTQYF. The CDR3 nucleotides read TGTGCCAGCAGCGTAGATGCTAGCGGGGGCCTACGGGCAGATACGCAGTATTTT.

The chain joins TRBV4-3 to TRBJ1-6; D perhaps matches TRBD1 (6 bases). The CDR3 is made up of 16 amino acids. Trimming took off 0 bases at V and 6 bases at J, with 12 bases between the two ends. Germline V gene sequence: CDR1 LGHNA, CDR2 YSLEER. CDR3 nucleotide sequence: TGCGCCAGCAGCCAAGAGCCGGGACACCTTAATTCACCCCTCCACTTT. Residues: CASSQEPGHLNSPLHF.

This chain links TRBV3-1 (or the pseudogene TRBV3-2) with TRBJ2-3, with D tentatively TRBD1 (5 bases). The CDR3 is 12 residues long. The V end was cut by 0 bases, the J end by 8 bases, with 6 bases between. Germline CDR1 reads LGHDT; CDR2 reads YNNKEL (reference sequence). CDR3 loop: CASSQDQGTQYF. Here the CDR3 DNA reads TGTGCCAGCAGCCAAGACCAGGGTACGCAGTATTTT.

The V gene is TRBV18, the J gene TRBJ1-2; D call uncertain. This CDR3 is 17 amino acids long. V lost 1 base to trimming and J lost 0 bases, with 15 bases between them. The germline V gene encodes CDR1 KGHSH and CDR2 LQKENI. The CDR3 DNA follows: TGTGCCAGCTCACCACAGCCTGCCGCCAGCTCTAACTATGGCTACACCTTC. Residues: CASSPQPAASSNYGYTF.

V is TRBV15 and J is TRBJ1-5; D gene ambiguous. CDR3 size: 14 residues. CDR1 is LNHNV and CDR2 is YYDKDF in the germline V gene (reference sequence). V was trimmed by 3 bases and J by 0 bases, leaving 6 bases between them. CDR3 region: CATSSGDSNQPQHF. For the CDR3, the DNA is TGTGCCACCAGCAGTGGAGATAGCAATCAGCCCCAGCATTTT.

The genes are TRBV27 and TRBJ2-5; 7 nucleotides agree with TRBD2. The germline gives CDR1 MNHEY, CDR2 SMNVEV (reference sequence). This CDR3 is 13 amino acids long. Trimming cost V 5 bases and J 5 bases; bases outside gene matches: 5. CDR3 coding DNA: TGTGCCAGCAGTCAGCGGCGGGGGGAGACCCAGTACTTC. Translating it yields CASSQRRGETQYF.

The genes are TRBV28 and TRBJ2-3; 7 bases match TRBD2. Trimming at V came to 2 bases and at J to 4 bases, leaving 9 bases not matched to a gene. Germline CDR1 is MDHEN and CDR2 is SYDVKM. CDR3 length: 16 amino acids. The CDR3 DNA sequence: TGTGCCAGCAGTTTAATTTCCCGGGAGGTGTCAGATACGCAGTATTTT. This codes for CASSLISREVSDTQYF. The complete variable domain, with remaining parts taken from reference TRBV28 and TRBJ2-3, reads DVKVTQSSRYLVKRTGEKVFLECVQDMDHENMFWYRQDPGLGLRLIYFSYDVKMKEKGDIPEGYSVSREKKERFSLILESASTNQTSMYLCASSLISREVSDTQYFGPGTRLTVL.

This chain's CDR3 is CASSPLGAGMVVGYTF. In DNA form, the CDR3 reads TGTGCCAGCTCACCACTGGGAGCTGGCATGGTCGTTGGGTACACCTTC. The chain is built from TRBV18 and TRBJ1-2, with no clear D. Per the germline V gene, CDR1 is KGHSH and CDR2 is LQKENI. This CDR3 contains 16 residues. V was shortened by 1 base and J by 11 bases, with 23 bases between the two germline ends.

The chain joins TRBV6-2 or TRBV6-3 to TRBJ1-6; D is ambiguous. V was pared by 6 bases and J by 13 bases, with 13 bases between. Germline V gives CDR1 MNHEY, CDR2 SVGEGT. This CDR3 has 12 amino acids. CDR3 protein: CASSPLRAPLHF. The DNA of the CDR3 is TGTGCCAGCAGCCCCCTAAGGGCTCCCCTCCACTTT.

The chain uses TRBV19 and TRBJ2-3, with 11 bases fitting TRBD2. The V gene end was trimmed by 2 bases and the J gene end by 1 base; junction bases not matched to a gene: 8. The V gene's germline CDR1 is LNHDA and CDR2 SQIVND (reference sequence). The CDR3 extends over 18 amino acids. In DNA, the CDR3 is TGTGCCAGTAGTATACCTAGGGGGACTAGCGGCCGCACAGATACGCAGTATTTT. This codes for CASSIPRGTSGRTDTQYF.

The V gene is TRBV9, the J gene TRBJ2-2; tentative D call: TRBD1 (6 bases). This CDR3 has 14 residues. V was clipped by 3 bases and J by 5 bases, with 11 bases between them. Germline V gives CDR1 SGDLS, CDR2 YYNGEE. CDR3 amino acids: CASSGGHQTGELFF. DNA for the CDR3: TGTGCCAGCAGCGGGGGACACCAGACCGGGGAGCTGTTTTTT.

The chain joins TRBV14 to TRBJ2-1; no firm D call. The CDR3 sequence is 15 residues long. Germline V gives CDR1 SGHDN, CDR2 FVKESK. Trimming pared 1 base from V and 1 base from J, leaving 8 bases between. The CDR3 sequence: CASSQVQTSYNEQFF. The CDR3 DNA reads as TGTGCCAGCAGCCAAGTTCAAACTTCCTACAATGAGCAGTTCTTC.

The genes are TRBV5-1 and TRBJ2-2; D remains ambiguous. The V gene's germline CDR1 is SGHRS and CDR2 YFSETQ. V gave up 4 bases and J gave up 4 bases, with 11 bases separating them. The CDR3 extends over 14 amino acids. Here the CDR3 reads CASSPGPATGELFF. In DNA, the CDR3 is TGCGCCAGCAGCCCCGGGCCCGCCACCGGGGAGCTGTTTTTT.

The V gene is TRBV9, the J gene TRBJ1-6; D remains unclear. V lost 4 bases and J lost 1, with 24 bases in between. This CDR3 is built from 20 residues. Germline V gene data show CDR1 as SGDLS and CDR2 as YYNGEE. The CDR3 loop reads CASSTDGGPPFQSYNSPLHF. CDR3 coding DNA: TGTGCCAGCAGCACCGACGGAGGTCCCCCGTTTCAGTCCTATAATTCACCCCTCCACTTT.

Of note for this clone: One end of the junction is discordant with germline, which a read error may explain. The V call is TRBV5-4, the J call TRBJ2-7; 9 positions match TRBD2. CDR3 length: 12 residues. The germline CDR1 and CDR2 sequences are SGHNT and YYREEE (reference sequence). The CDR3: CASSLEGSGSGF. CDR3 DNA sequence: TGTGCCAGCAGCTTGGAGGGTAGCGGGAGTGGCTTC.

The CDR3 region has the DNA TGTGCCAGCAGCTTTACTCCTTTCTACGAGCAGTACTTC. Residues: CASSFTPFYEQYF. The genes are TRBV7-2 and TRBJ2-7; D gene unclear. The CDR3 contains 13 residues. Trimming shortened V by 3 bases and J by 3 bases, and 9 bases separated the two germline ends. CDR1 and CDR2 (germline): SGHTA, FQGNSA. Using reference TRBV7-2 and TRBJ2-7 for the parts outside the CDR3, the full variable domain is GAGVSQSPSNKVTEKGKDVELRCDPISGHTALYWYRQSLGQGLEFLIYFQGNSAPDKSGLPSDRFSAERTGGSVSTLTIQRTQQEDSAVYLCASSFTPFYEQYFGPGTRLTVT.

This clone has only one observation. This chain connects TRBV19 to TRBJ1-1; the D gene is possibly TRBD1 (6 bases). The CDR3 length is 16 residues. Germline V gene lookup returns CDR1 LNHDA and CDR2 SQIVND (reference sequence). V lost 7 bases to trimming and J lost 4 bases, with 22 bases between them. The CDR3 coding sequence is TGTGCCAGTACACTCGGGGGTGCTGGGGGGGCCACTGAAGCTTTCTTT. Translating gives CASTLGGAGGATEAFF.

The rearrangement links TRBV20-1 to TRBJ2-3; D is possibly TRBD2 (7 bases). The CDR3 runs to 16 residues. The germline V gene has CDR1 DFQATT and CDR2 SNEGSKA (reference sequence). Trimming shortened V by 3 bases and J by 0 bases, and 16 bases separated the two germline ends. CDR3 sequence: CSASVGRGQSTDTQYF. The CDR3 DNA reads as TGCAGTGCTAGTGTAGGGCGGGGGCAGAGCACAGATACGCAGTATTTT.